These T cell receptor beta chains were read from a single sample in a study of T cell repertoires in cytomegalovirus infection. Using its own MiXCR run on the reads, TCRdb lists one record per CDR3 protein. The sample has around 450,000 distinct CDR3 sequences, about 10% seen once; the top ten hold 10%. What was sequenced was PBMCs. These receptors originate from a human donor in good health (CMV status not recorded). Some clones in this sample may be carry-over from other donors' samples. Both conserved end residues are part of each CDR3. The order of the fields is J gene, V gene, clone size, D gene, CDR3 DNA, CDR3 protein. A D gene is named only where the DNA matches it firmly. Clone size is stated in some rows and not others, as once, few, many or a class when expanded.

>TRBJ1-5|TRBV28|many|NA
TGTGCCAGCAGTTTCAATCAGCCCCAGCATTTT
CASSFNQPQHF
>TRBJ1-3|TRBV27|NA|TRBD1
TGTGCCAGCAGTCCCGACAGGGGGCTGCCCGGAAACACCATATATTTT
CASSPDRGLPGNTIYF
>TRBJ2-3|TRBV12-3/TRBV12-4|many|TRBD2
TGTGCCAGCGGCCTTTGGACTAGCGGGGCTCCTTTCACAGATACGCAGTATTTT
CASGLWTSGAPFTDTQYF
>TRBJ2-7|TRBV6-5|few|NA
TGTGCCAGCATGGGTTACAGGTCCTACGAGCAGTACTTC
CASMGYRSYEQYF
>TRBJ1-2|TRBV19|few|TRBD1
TGTGCCAGTTCAAGGGGGTTACAGGGGGCAGCGTATGGCTACACCTTC
CASSRGLQGAAYGYTF
>TRBJ2-1|TRBV11-2|many|NA
TGTGCCAGCAGCTTGGTTCCGGCGGGCCGTGCACGCAATGAGCAGTTCTTC
CASSLVPAGRARNEQFF
>TRBJ1-6|TRBV20-1|NA|NA
TGCAGTGCTAGAAAGGTTTTTGCTATTAGCTCCTATAATTCACCCCTCCACTTT
CSARKVFAISSYNSPLHF
>TRBJ2-5|TRBV11-2|many|NA
TGTGCCAGCCGGCTGGAAGAGACCCAGTACTTC
CASRLEETQYF
>TRBJ2-5|TRBV20-1|few|NA
TGCAGGGCTAGGGGCCGCGGTCGGGAGACCCAGTACTTC
CRARGRGRETQYF
>TRBJ1-2|TRBV19|many|TRBD1
TGTGCCAGTAGTCCCCCCGGGGCAGGGGGCCATGGCTACACCTTC
CASSPPGAGGHGYTF
>TRBJ1-2|TRBV10-3|NA|NA
TGTGCCATCAGTGAGTCAGCCAGGCCTGATGGCTACACCTTC
CAISESARPDGYTF
>TRBJ1-1|TRBV11-2|many|NA
TGTGCCAGCAGCCGGGACGGGCAAATGAACACTGAAGCTTTCTTT
CASSRDGQMNTEAFF
>TRBJ1-2|TRBV12-3/TRBV12-4|many|NA
TGTGCCAGCAGTAGGGTCGGGGGCGGCTACACCTTC
CASSRVGGGYTF
>TRBJ1-5|TRBV12-3/TRBV12-4|many|NA
TGTGCCAGCAGTCCGGGGGGTCGGGATCAGCCCCAGCATTTT
CASSPGGRDQPQHF
>TRBJ1-1|TRBV9|many|TRBD1
TGTGCCAGCAGCGCGTCCCGGGACAGTCCCGCCAACACTGAAGCTTTCTTT
CASSASRDSPANTEAFF
>TRBJ1-1|TRBV6-6|many|NA
TGTGCCAGCAGTCTTCGACAAGGGGCAGCTTTCTTT
CASSLRQGAAFF
>TRBJ2-3|TRBV7-8|many|TRBD1
TGTGCCAGCAGCTCCCCCCAGGGGGCTGAAGATACGCAGTATTTT
CASSSPQGAEDTQYF
>TRBJ2-1|TRBV12-3/TRBV12-4|many|NA
TGTGCCAGCAGGGACAACGATGAGCAGTTCTTC
CASRDNDEQFF
>TRBJ2-3|TRBV19|many|TRBD2
TGTGCCAGTAGTTGGTCCGGCGGGGGGGCTGGAGATACGCAGTATTTT
CASSWSGGGAGDTQYF
>TRBJ1-1|TRBV4-2|NA|NA
TGTGCCAGCAGCCGTCGTTTACAGGGAACTGAAGCTTTCTTT
CASSRRLQGTEAFF
>TRBJ2-1|TRBV10-3|many|TRBD2
TGTGCCATCAGGAAACTAGCGGGAGGGGTAGGATACAATGAGCAGTTCTTC
CAIRKLAGGVGYNEQFF
>TRBJ2-1|TRBV7-8|NA|TRBD1
TGTGCCAGCAGCTTAGTGATGTCGGGGGAAGGGACAGGGGGTTACAATGAGCAGTTCTTC
CASSLVMSGEGTGGYNEQFF
>TRBJ1-2|TRBV11-2|many|TRBD1
TGTGCCAGCAGTTCAAACAGGGGGCCAGGCTATGGCTACACCTTC
CASSSNRGPGYGYTF
>TRBJ2-7|TRBV5-1|NA|TRBD2
TGCGCCAGCAGGGCGGGGGGGACAGTCTCCTACGAGCAGTACTTC
CASRAGGTVSYEQYF
>TRBJ1-4|TRBV7-9|many|TRBD1
TGTGCCAGCAGCCCCCCGGGACAGGTTAATGAAAAACTGTTTTTT
CASSPPGQVNEKLFF
>TRBJ1-1|TRBV5-1|many|NA
TGCGCCAGCAGTCTTTTCGACGGGACGAACACTGAAGCTTTCTTT
CASSLFDGTNTEAFF
>TRBJ1-5|TRBV6-6|many|TRBD1
TGTGCCAGCGGGCCCGGGACAGGGCCCCATCAGCCCCAGCATTTT
CASGPGTGPHQPQHF
>TRBJ2-5|TRBV27|many|TRBD2
TGTGCCAGCAGACGGACTAGCGGGAGAAAGACCCAGTACTTC
CASRRTSGRKTQYF
>TRBJ1-1|TRBV29-1|many|NA
TGCAGCGTCGCGAGGGAATTCCCGACTGAAGCTTTCTTT
CSVAREFPTEAFF
>TRBJ2-1|TRBV7-9|many|NA
TGTGCCAGCAGCTTAGCGGAAAGGACAGAGCAGTTCTTC
CASSLAERTEQFF
>TRBJ1-4|TRBV20-1|NA|NA
TGCAGTGCTAGAATGGGGGCAAGGTTGACTAATGAAAAACTGTTTTTT
CSARMGARLTNEKLFF
>TRBJ2-1|TRBV2|many|TRBD2
TGTGCCAGCAAACCGACTAGCGGGAACTACAATGAGCAGTTCTTC
CASKPTSGNYNEQFF
>TRBJ1-5|TRBV20-1|few|NA
TGCAGTGCTAATGTGGATAATCAGCCCCAGCATTTT
CSANVDNQPQHF
>TRBJ2-3|TRBV2|many|NA
TGTGCCAGCACGGAAGGGGATACGCAGTATTTT
CASTEGDTQYF
>TRBJ2-1|TRBV7-3|few|TRBD2
TGTGCCAGCAGCCCCGGGGGGTACAATGAGCAGTTCTTC
CASSPGGYNEQFF
>TRBJ2-1|TRBV5-5|few|NA
TGTGCCAGCAGTGGGGGGGGGGCCTCTGAGCAGTTCTTC
CASSGGGASEQFF
>TRBJ1-2|TRBV29-1|few|NA
TGCAGCGTTGAAGACTGGGGCGACTATGGCTACACCTTC
CSVEDWGDYGYTF
>TRBJ1-2|TRBV20-1|NA|NA
TGCAGTGCTAGGAGCGGGGCCGAGGGTAGGAGAGGCTACACCTTC
CSARSGAEGRRGYTF
>TRBJ2-2|TRBV29-1|few|TRBD2
TGCAGCGTTGTGGGAGGACTAGCGGGGAGCACAACCGGGGAGCTGTTTTTT
CSVVGGLAGSTTGELFF
>TRBJ2-1|TRBV12-3/TRBV12-4|many|NA
TGTGCCAGCGCATCTCTGCCGGGCGCCAACTCCTACAATGAGCAGTTCTTC
CASASLPGANSYNEQFF
>TRBJ2-4|TRBV28|many|NA
TGTGCCAGCAGTTTAAGGGGAGCCAAAAACATTCAGTACTTC
CASSLRGAKNIQYF
>TRBJ1-1|TRBV2|many|NA
TGTGCCAGCAGTGAAGGGCCGAACACTGAAGCTTTCTTT
CASSEGPNTEAFF
>TRBJ1-2|TRBV3-1|many|NA
TGTGCCAGCAGCCAAGCGAGGGGATATGGTAGTAACTACACCTTC
CASSQARGYGSNYTF
>TRBJ2-5|TRBV20-1|many|NA
TGCAGTGCTAGAGGAGGAGACCAAGAGACCCAGTACTTC
CSARGGDQETQYF
>TRBJ1-1|TRBV27|many|NA
TGTGCCAGCAGCTTCCCCGGTGGAGGGCACAACACTGAAGCTTTCTTT
CASSFPGGGHNTEAFF
>TRBJ2-2|TRBV6-1|many|NA
TGTGCCAGCAGTGAACAGGGGCAGAACACCGGGGAGCTGTTTTTT
CASSEQGQNTGELFF
>TRBJ1-1|TRBV7-8|many|NA
TGTGCCAGCAGTAAGGAGATGATTAACACTGAAGCTTTCTTT
CASSKEMINTEAFF
>TRBJ2-7|TRBV28|many|NA
TGTGCCAGTACAGGACTAAACTCCTACGAGCAGTACTTC
CASTGLNSYEQYF
>TRBJ2-3|TRBV7-3|few|NA
TGTGCCAGCAGCTCTATAGCCACAGATACGCAGTATTTT
CASSSIATDTQYF
>TRBJ2-2|TRBV9|NA|NA
TGTGCCAGCAGCCTAGGGGGGAACAACGGGGAGCTGTTTTTT
CASSLGGNNGELFF
>TRBJ1-5|TRBV7-9|NA|TRBD1
TGTGCCAGCAGCTTAGTAGCGGTGGACAGGGATTATAGCAATCAGCCCCAGCATTTT
CASSLVAVDRDYSNQPQHF